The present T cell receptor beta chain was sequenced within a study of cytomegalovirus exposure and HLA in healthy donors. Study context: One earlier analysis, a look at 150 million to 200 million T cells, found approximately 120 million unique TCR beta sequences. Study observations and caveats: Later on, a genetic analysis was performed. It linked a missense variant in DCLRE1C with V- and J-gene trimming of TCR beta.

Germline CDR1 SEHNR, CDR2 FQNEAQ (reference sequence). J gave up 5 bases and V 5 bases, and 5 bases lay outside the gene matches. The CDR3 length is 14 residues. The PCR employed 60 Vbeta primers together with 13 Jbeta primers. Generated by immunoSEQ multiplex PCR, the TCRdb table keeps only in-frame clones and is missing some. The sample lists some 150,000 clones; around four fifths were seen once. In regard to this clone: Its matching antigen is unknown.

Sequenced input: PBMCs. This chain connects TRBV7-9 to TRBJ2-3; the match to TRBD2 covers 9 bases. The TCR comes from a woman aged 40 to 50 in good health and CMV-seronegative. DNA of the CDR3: TGTGCCAGCAGCATTAGCGGGGGTGGAGATACGCAGTATTTT. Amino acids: CASSISGGGDTQYF.